What follows is one T cell receptor (beta chain) and its context. Its matching antigen is unknown. The CDR3 totals 14 residues. Per the germline V gene, CDR1 is DFQATT and CDR2 is SNEGSKA (reference sequence). The trim removed 2 bases at V and 4 bases at J, leaving 3 bases unmatched. This entry is derived from a study of CD8+CD57+ T cells in acquired aplastic anemia. At the level of the study: Sorted CD4+ and CD8+ cells yielded DNA averaging approximately 3 ug. CD4+ cells from healthy donors averaged about 10.8 million reads.

Overall study results and limits: Controls did not differ significantly from patients in CD8+ Simpson's diversity. Shared by patients and controls, 25 to 30 CD8+ CDR3s were abundant in patients.

Genomic DNA, the template, was used for profiling of the TCR beta VDJ and CDR3. TCRdb redid the calling of the reads with MiXCR, one entry per CDR3 protein. The table shows about 210,000 distinct CDR3 sequences, with about 59% occurring only once. The clonotype originates from a human donor in good health. Sequenced sample: sorted CD4+, CD8+, or CD8+CD57+ T cells (not recorded which) from PBMCs. This chain connects TRBV20-1 to TRBJ2-5; 11 bases map to TRBD1. The CDR3 DNA reads as TGCAGTGCTAGAATGGGACAGGGGGGAGAGACCCAGTACTTC. Translated, it gives CSARMGQGGETQYF.